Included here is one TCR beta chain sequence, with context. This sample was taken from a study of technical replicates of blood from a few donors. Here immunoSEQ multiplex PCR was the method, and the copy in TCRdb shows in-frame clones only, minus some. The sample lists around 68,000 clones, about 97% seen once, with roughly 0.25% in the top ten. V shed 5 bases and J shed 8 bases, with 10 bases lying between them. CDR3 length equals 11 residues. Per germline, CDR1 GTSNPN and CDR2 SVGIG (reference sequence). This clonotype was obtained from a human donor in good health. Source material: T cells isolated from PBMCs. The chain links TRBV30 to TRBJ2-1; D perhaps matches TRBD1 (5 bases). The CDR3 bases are TGTGCCTGGGCAGGGTTACATGAGCAGTTCTTC. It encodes CAWAGLHEQFF.